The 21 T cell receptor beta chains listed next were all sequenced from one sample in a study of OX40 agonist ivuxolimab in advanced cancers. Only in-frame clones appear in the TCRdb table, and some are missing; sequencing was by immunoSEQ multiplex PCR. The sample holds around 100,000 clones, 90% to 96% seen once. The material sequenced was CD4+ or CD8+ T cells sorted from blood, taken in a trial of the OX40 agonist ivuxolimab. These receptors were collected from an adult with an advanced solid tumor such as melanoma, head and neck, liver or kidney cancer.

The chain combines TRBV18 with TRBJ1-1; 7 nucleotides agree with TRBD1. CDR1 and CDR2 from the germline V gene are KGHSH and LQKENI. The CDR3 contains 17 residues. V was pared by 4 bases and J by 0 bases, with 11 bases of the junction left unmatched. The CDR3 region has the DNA TGTGCCAGCTCACTCCGGGGACAGCCTCCTCTGAACACTGAAGCTTTCTTT. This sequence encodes CASSLRGQPPLNTEAFF.

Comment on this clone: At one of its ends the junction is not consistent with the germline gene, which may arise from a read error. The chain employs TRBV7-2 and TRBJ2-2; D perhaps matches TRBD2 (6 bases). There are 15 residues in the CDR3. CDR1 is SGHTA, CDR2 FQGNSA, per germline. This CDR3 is CASGLEDYYRGELFF. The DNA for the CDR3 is TGTGCCAGCGGCTTAGAGGACTACTACCGCGGGGAGCTGTTTTTT.

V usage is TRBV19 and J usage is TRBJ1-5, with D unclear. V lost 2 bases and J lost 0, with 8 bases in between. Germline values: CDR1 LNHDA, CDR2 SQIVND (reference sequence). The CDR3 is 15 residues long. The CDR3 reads CASSILPRSNQPQHF. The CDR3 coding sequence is TGTGCCAGTAGTATACTCCCCCGTAGCAATCAGCCCCAGCATTTT.

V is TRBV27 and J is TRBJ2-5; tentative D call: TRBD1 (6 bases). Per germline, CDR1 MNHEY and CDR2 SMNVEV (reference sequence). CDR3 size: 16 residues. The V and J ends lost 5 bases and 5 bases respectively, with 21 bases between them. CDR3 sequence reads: CASSPTSGAIYETQYF. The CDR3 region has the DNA TGTGCCAGCAGTCCAACGTCAGGGGCAATTTACGAGACCCAGTACTTC.

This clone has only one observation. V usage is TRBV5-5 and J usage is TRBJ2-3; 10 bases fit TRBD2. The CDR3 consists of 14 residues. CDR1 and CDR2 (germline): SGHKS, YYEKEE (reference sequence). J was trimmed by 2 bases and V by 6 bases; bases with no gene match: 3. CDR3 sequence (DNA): TGTGCCAGCACCGGACTAGCGGACACAGATACGCAGTATTTT. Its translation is CASTGLADTDTQYF.

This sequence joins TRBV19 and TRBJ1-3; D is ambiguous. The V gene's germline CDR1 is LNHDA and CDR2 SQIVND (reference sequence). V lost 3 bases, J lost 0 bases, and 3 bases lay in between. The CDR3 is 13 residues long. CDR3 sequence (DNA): TGTGCCAGTAGTATTTCCTCTGGAAACACCATATATTTT. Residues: CASSISSGNTIYF.

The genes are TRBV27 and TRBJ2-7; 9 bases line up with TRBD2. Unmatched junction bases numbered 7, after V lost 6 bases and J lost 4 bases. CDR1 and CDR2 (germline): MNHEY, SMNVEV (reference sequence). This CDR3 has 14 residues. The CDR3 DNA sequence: TGTGCCAGCAGCTTAGCGGGAGTCGAGTACGAGCAGTACTTC. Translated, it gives CASSLAGVEYEQYF.

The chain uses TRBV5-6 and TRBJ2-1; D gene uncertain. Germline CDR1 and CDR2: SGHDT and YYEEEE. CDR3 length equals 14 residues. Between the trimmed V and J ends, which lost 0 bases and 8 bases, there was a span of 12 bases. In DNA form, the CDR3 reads TGTGCCAGCAGCTTGGCCACAGCTTCCGATGAGCAGTTCTTC. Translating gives CASSLATASDEQFF.

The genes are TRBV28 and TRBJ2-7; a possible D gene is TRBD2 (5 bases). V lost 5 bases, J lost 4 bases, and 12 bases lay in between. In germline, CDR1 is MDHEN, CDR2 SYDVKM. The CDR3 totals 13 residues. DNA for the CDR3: TGTGCCAGCAGTCGGGGTGGGTGGTACGAGCAGTACTTC. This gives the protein CASSRGGWYEQYF.

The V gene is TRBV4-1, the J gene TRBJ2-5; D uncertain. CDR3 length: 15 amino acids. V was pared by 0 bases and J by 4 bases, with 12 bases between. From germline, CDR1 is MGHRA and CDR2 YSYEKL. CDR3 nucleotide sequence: TGCGCCAGCAGCCAAGAAGGAAGGGAAGGAGAGACCCAGTACTTC. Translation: CASSQEGREGETQYF.

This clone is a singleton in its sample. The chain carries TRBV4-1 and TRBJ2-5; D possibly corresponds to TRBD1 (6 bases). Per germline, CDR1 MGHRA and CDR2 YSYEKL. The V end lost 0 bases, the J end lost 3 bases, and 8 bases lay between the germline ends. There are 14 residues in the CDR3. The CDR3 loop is CASSQDRTEETQYF. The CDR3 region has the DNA TGCGCCAGCAGCCAAGACAGGACAGAAGAGACCCAGTACTTC.

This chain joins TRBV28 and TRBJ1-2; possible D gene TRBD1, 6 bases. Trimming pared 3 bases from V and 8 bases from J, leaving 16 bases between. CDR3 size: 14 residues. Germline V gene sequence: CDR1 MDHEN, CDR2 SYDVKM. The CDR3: CASSFPGGGLGYTF. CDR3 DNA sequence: TGTGCCAGCAGTTTTCCGGGGGGCGGATTGGGCTACACCTTC.

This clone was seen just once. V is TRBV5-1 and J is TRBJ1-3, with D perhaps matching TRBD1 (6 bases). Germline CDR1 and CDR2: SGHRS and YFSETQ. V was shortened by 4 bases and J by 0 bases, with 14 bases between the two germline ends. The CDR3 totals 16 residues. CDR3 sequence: CASSGDGGPSGNTIYF. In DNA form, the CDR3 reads TGCGCCAGCAGCGGGGACGGGGGCCCCTCTGGAAACACCATATATTTT.

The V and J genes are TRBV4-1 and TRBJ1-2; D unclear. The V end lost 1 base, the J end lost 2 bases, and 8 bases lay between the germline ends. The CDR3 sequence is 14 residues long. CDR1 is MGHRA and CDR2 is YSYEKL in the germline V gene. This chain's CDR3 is CASSQVEVNYGYTF. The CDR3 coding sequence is TGCGCCAGCAGCCAAGTGGAGGTCAACTATGGCTACACCTTC.

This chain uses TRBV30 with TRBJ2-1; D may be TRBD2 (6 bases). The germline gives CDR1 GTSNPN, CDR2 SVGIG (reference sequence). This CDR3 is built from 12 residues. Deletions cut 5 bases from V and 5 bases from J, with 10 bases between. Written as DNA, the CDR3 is TGTGCCTGGGAGGAGGGACACAATGAGCAGTTCTTC. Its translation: CAWEEGHNEQFF.

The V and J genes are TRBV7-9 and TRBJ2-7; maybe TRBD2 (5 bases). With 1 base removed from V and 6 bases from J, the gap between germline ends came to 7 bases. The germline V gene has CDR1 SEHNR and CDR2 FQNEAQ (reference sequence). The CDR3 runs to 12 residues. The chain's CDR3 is CASSLGGREQYF. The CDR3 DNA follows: TGTGCCAGCAGCTTAGGCGGGCGCGAGCAGTACTTC.

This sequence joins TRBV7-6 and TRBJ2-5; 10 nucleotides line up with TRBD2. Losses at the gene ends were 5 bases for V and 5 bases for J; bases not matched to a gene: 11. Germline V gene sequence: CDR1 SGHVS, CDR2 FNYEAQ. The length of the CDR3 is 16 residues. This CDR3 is CASSPRTSGLPETQYF. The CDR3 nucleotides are TGTGCCAGCAGCCCCAGGACTAGCGGATTACCGGAGACCCAGTACTTC. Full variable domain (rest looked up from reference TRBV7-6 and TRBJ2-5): GAGVSQSPRYKVTKRGQDVALRCDPISGHVSLYWYRQALGQGPEFLTYFNYEAQQDKSGLPNDRFSAERPEGSISTLTIQRTEQRDSAMYRCASSPRTSGLPETQYFGPGTRLLVL.

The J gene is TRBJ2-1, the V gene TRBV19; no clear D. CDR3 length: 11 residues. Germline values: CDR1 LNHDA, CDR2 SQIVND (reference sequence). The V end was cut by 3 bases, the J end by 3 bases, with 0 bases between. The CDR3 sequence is CASSIYNEQFF. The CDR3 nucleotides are TGTGCCAGTAGTATCTACAATGAGCAGTTCTTC.

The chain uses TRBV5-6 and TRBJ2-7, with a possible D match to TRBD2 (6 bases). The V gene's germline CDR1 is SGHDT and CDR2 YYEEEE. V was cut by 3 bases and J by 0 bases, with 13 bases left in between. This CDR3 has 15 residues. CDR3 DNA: TGTGCCAGCAGCTCAAGGGACTTCTCCTCCTACGAGCAGTACTTC. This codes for CASSSRDFSSYEQYF. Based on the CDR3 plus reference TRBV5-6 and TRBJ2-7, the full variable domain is DAGVTQSPTHLIKTRGQQVTLRCSPKSGHDTVSWYQQALGQGPQFIFQYYEEEERQRGNFPDRFSGHQFPNYSSELNVNALLLGDSALYLCASSSRDFSSYEQYFGPGTRLTVT.

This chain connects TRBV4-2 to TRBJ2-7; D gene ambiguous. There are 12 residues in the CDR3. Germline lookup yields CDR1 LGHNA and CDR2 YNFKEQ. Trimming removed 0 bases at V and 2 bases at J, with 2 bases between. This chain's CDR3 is CASSQDPYEQYF. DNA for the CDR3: TGTGCCAGCAGCCAAGATCCCTACGAGCAGTACTTC.

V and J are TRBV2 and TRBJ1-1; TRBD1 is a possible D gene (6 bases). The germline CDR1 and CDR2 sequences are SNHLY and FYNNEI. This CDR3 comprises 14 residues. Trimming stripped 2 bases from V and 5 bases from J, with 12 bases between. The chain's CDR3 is CASSEYLGATEAFF. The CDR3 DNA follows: TGTGCCAGCAGTGAATATCTGGGGGCGACTGAAGCTTTCTTT.